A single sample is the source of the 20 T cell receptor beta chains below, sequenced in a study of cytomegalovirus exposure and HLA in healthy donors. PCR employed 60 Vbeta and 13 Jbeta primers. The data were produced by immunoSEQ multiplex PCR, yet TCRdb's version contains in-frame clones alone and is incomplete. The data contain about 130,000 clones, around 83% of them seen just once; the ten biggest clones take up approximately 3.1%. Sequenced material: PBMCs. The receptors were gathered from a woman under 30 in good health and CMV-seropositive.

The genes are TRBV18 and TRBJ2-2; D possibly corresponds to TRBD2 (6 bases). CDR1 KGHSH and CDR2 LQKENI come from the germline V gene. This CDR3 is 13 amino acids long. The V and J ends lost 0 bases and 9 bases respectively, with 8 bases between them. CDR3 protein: CASSPPGLRELFF. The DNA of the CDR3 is TGTGCCAGCTCACCACCGGGACTCAGGGAGCTGTTTTTT.

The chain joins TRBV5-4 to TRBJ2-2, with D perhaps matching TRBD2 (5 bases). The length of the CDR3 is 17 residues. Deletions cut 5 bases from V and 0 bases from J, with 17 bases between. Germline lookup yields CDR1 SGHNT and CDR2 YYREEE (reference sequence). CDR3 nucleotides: TGTGCCAGCAGGGAGGCCGACGGAACCTCGAACACCGGGGAGCTGTTTTTT. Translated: CASREADGTSNTGELFF.

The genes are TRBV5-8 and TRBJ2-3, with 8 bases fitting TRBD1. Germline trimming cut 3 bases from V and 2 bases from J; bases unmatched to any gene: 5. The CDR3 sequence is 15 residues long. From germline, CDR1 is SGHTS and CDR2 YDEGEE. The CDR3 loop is CASSSRTGYTDTQYF. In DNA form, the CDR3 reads TGTGCCAGCAGCTCCCGGACAGGGTACACAGATACGCAGTATTTT. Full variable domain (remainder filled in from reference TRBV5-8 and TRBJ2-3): EAGVTQSPTHLIKTRGQQATLRCSPISGHTSVYWYQQALGLGLQFLLWYDEGEERNRGNFPPRFSGRQFPNYSSELNVNALELEDSALYLCASSSRTGYTDTQYFGPGTRLTVL.

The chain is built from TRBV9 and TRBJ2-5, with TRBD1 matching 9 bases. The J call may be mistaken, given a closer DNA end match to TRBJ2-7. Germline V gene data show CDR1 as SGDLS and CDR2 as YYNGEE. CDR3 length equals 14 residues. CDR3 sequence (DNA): TGTGCCAGCAGCCCCGGGACAGGGAACTACGAGCAGTACTTC. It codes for CASSPGTGNYEQYF.

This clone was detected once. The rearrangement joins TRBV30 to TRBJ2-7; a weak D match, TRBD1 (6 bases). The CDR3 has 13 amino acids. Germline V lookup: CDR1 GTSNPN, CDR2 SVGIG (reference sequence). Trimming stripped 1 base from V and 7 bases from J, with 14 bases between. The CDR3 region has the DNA TGTGCCTGGAGTGACAGGGTACCCTGGGAGCAGTACTTC. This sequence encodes CAWSDRVPWEQYF.

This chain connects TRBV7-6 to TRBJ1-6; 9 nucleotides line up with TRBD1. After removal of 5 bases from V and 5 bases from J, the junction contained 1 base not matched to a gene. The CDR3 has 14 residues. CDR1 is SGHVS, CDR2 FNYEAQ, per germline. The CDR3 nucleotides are TGTGCCAGCAGCGGGACAGGGCATAATTCACCCCTCCACTTT. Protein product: CASSGTGHNSPLHF.

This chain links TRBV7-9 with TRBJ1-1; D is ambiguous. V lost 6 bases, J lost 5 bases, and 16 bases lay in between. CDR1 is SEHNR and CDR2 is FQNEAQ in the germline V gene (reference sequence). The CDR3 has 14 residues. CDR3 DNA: TGTGCCAGCAGTTGGGAGGAGGGAAGTACTGAAGCTTTCTTT. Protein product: CASSWEEGSTEAFF.

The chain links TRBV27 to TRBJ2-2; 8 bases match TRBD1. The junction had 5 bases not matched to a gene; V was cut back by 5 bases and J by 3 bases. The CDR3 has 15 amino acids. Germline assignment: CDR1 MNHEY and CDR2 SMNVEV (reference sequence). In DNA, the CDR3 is TGTGCCAGCAGTCCCGTGGGACAGGACACCGGGGAGCTGTTTTTT. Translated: CASSPVGQDTGELFF.

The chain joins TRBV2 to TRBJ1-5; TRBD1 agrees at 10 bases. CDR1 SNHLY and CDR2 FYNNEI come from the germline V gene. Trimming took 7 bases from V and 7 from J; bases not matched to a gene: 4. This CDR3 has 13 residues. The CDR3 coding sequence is TGTGCCAGCACTGGACAGGGGGAACAGCCCCAGCATTTT. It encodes CASTGQGEQPQHF. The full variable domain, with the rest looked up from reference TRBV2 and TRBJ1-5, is EPEVTQTPSHQVTQMGQEVILRCVPISNHLYFYWYRQILGQKVEFLVSFYNNEISEKSEIFDDQFSVERPDGSNFTLKIRSTKLEDSAMYFCASTGQGEQPQHFGDGTRLSIL.

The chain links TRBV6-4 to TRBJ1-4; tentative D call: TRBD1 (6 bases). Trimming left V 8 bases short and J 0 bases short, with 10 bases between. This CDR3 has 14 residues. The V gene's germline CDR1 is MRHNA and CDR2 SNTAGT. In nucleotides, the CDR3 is TGTGCCAGCGGGACACATGCAACTAATGAAAAACTGTTTTTT. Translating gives CASGTHATNEKLFF.

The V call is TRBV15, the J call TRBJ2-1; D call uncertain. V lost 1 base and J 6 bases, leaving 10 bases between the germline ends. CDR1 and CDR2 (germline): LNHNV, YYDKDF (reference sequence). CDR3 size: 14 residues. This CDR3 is CATSRGLNFNEQFF. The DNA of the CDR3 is TGTGCCACCAGCAGAGGCCTAAATTTCAATGAGCAGTTCTTC. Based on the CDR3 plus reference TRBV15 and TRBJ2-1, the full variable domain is DAMVIQNPRYQVTQFGKPVTLSCSQTLNHNVMYWYQQKSSQAPKLLFHYYDKDFNNEADTPDNFQSRRPNTSFCFLDIRSPGLGDTAMYLCATSRGLNFNEQFFGPGTRLTVL.

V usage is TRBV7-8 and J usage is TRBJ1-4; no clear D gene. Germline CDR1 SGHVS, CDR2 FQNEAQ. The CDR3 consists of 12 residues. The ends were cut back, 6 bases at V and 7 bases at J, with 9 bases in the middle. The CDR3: CASSWAGEKLFF. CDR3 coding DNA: TGTGCCAGCAGTTGGGCCGGTGAAAAACTGTTTTTT. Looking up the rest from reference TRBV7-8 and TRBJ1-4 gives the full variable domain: GAGVSQSPRYKVAKRGQDVALRCDPISGHVSLFWYQQALGQGPEFLTYFQNEAQLDKSGLPSDRFFAERPEGSVSTLKIQRTQQEDSAVYLCASSWAGEKLFFGSGTQLSVL.

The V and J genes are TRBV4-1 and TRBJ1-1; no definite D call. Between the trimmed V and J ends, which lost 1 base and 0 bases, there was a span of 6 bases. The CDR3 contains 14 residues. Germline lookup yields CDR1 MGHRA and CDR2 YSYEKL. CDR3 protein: CASSQGVVNTEAFF. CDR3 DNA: TGCGCCAGCAGCCAAGGAGTAGTGAACACTGAAGCTTTCTTT.

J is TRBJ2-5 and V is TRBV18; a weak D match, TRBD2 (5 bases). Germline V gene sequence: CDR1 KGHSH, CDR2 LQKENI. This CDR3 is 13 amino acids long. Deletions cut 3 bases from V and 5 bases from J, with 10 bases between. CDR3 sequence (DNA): TGTGCCAGCTCACCTCAGAGGGAGGAGACCCAGTACTTC. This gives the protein CASSPQREETQYF.

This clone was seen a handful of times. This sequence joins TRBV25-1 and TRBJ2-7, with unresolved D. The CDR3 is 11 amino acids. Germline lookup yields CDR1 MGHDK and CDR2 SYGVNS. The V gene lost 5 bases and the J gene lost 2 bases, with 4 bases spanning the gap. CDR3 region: CASSTTYEQYF. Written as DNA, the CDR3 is TGTGCCAGCAGTACAACCTACGAGCAGTACTTC.

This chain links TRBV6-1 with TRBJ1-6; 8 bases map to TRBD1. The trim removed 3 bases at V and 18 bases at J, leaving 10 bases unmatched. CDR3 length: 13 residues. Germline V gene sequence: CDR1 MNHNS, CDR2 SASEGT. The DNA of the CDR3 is TGTGCCAGCAGTGACCTATTGGCGGACAGGGACCACTTT. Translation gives CASSDLLADRDHF.

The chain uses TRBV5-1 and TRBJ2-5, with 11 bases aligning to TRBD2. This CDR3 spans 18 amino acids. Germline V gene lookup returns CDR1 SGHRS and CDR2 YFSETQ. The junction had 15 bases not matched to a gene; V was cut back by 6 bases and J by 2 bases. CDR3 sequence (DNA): TGCGCCAGCACGAGCTTCGGGCTAGCGGGGGGTGGGCAAGAGACCCAGTACTTC. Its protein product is CASTSFGLAGGGQETQYF.

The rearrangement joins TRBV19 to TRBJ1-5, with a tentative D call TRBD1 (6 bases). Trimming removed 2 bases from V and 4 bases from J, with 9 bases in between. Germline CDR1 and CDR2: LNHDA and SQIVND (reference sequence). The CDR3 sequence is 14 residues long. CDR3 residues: CASSILGGNQPQHF. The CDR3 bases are TGTGCCAGTAGTATATTAGGGGGAAATCAGCCCCAGCATTTT.

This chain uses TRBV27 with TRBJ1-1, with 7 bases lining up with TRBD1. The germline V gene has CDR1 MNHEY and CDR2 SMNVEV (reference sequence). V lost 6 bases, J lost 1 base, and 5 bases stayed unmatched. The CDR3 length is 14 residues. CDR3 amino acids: CASSLTGENTEAFF. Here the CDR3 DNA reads TGTGCCAGCAGCCTAACAGGGGAGAACACTGAAGCTTTCTTT.

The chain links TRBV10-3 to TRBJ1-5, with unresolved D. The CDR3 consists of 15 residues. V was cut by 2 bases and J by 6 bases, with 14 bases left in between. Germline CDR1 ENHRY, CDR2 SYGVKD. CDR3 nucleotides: TGTGCCATCAGTGAGACTCACGGCGAGGGTCAGCCCCAGCATTTT. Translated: CAISETHGEGQPQHF.